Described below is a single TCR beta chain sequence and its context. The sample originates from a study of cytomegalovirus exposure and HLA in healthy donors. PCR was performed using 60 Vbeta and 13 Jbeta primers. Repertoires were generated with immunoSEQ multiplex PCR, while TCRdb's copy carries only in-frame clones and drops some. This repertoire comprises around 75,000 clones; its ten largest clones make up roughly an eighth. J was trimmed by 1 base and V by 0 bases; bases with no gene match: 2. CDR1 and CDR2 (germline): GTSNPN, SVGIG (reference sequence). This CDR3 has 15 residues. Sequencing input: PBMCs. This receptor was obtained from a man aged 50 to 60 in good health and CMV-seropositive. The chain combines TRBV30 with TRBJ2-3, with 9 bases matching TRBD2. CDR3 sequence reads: CAWSVLAGGTDTQYF. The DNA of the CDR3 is TGTGCCTGGAGTGTATTAGCGGGGGGCACAGATACGCAGTATTTT.